The TCR beta chain under discussion was sequenced for a study of tumor-infiltrating lymphocytes in primary liver carcinoma. Study details: The five patients, who were men and women, ranged in age from 30 to 69 years. Tumor staging was T1-T3 N0M0; sizes spanned about 4.2 to 11 cm across. General study points: Top-250-clone fractions were significantly higher in tumors than in blood (p = 0.039).

Germline CDR1 and CDR2: SGHNT and YENEEA. CDR3 length equals 14 residues. Between the trimmed V and J ends, which lost 5 bases and 7 bases, there was a span of 14 bases. Ten or more counts support this clonotype. Its antigen is as yet unknown. The authors made TCR beta cDNA from about 500 ng total RNA with a constant-region primer. Slightly modified ARM-PCR served as the procedure for the TCR beta libraries. These libraries came from three rounds of nested multiplex PCR. Investigators reported that the first two PCR rounds, at 10 to 11 cycles each, used TRBV1-TRBV30 forward primers with a C-beta reverse primer. TCRdb redid the calling of the multiplex PCR reads with MiXCR, one entry per CDR3 protein. There are about 350,000 distinct CDR3 sequences in the sample; about 61% occur only once, and 5% to 6.5% lies in the top ten. Germline DNA was extracted alongside blood RNA, which was obtained from unsorted whole blood.

The sample was peripheral blood. This TCR came from a man aged 35 to 55 with primary liver carcinoma and hepatitis B virus infection. The chain carries TRBV11-3 and TRBJ1-4; D is perhaps TRBD1 (5 bases). CDR3 region: CASSPAGVAEKLFF. CDR3 nucleotides: TGTGCCAGCAGCCCCGCGGGGGTTGCTGAAAAACTGTTTTTT.